What follows is one T cell receptor (beta chain) and its context. These data come from a study of T-cell reconstitution after alpha-beta-depleted transplantation in children. Trimming removed 4 bases from V and 6 bases from J, with 17 bases in between. Germline V gives CDR1 SGHRS, CDR2 YFSETQ. The CDR3 has 14 amino acids. Unique molecular identifiers were incorporated during preparation of the TCRbeta library. One entry per CDR3 protein, called by TCRdb with MiXCR from the PCR reads. The repertoire holds fewer than 750,000 distinct CDR3 sequences, with 25% to 30% as singletons. The source material was PBMCs, sampled before TCRalphabeta/CD19-depleted stem cell transplant. The chain has TRBV5-1 and TRBJ2-7, with a tentative D call TRBD2 (6 bases). This clonotype was obtained from a boy in the first two years of life with Wiskott-Aldrich syndrome, due to receive a stem cell transplant. The CDR3 coding sequence is TGCGCCAGCAGCGCCGGGACTGGCGATAGCGAGCAGTACTTC. The encoded protein is CASSAGTGDSEQYF.